What follows are 5 T cell receptor beta chains derived from one specimen sequenced in a study of blood T cell repertoires in COVID-19. Some clones are missing from TCRdb's copy, which holds only in-frame ones; the method was immunoSEQ multiplex PCR. Of more than 200,000 clones detected, around 84% appear once; the ten largest clones hold roughly 4.9%. Sequenced material: peripheral blood. These receptors all come from a woman aged 55-70 years with COVID-19, enrolled during active disease.

The J gene is TRBJ2-3, the V gene TRBV5-4; 10 nucleotides match TRBD2. J lost 4 bases, V lost 4 bases, and 6 bases had no gene match. The CDR3 is 15 residues long. Germline CDR1 reads SGHNT; CDR2 reads YYREEE (reference sequence). The CDR3 bases are TGTGCCAGCAGCCCTAGCGGGAGTGGGGCAGATACGCAGTATTTT. Translated, it gives CASSPSGSGADTQYF.

V and J are TRBV27 and TRBJ1-1; D is perhaps TRBD1 (6 bases). Looked up from germline, CDR1 is MNHEY and CDR2 is SMNVEV (reference sequence). V lost 6 bases and J 0 bases, leaving 11 bases between the germline ends. This CDR3 region has 14 residues. The CDR3 DNA is TGTGCCAGCAGGCCGGGACATTTGAACACTGAAGCTTTCTTT. This sequence encodes CASRPGHLNTEAFF.

The chain joins TRBV27 to TRBJ2-1; weak D call: TRBD1 (6 bases). This CDR3 is 15 amino acids long. V was trimmed by 3 bases and J by 0 bases, leaving 9 bases between them. Germline V gene lookup returns CDR1 MNHEY and CDR2 SMNVEV (reference sequence). The CDR3 here is CASSFGQPSYNEQFF. The CDR3 bases are TGTGCCAGCAGTTTTGGACAGCCCTCCTACAATGAGCAGTTCTTC.

The V and J genes are TRBV5-6 and TRBJ2-5, with 8 nucleotides matching TRBD1. Per the germline V gene, CDR1 is SGHDT and CDR2 is YYEEEE. With V trimmed by 3 bases and J by 5 bases, 15 bases remained unmatched. The CDR3 extends over 17 amino acids. The CDR3 sequence is CASSSGTPGGAGETQYF. CDR3 DNA: TGTGCCAGCAGCTCGGGGACTCCAGGGGGCGCGGGTGAGACCCAGTACTTC.

The chain uses TRBV2 and TRBJ1-1; 7 bases line up with TRBD1. This CDR3 comprises 13 residues. V gave up 11 bases and J gave up 3 bases; unmatched junction bases: 9. Germline V gene lookup returns CDR1 SNHLY and CDR2 FYNNEI. CDR3 residues: CAGTGQVYTEAFF. For the CDR3, the DNA is TGTGCCGGTACCGGACAGGTATACACTGAAGCTTTCTTT.